This T cell receptor (beta chain) was sequenced in a study of blood T cell repertoires in COVID-19. At the level of the study: Samples representing acute and convalescent COVID-19 were sourced from the United States, Italy and Spain. PBMCs, B-cell-depleted T cells, or T cells were the source of the cDNA or gDNA that made up the material.

The CDR3 is 12 residues long. CDR1 is SGHTS, CDR2 YDEGEE, per germline. With 7 bases removed from V and 2 bases from J, the gap between germline ends came to 7 bases. Authors' analysis steps: Researchers report that nucleated cell counts were estimated from reference gene primer amplification. The protocol was immunoSEQ multiplex PCR, while the TCRdb copy is restricted to in-frame clones and leaves out a portion. The V and J calls and clone size were taken over from that table, and D and trimming were inferred from the DNA. Of around 150,000 clones listed, around 82% are singletons. The TCR was taken from a middle-aged woman with COVID-19, enrolled during active disease. This chain joins TRBV5-8 and TRBJ1-5; no clear D gene. Sequenced sample: peripheral blood. The CDR3 nucleotides read TGTGCCAGCTGGGAGGGCAATCAGCCCCAGCATTTT. It is translated as CASWEGNQPQHF.